This T cell receptor beta chain stems from a study of identical twins. V was cut by 5 bases and J by 0 bases, with 20 bases left in between. The CDR3 sequence is 16 residues long. Germline lookup yields CDR1 SQVTM and CDR2 ANQGSEA. MiXCR, applied by TCRdb to the 5' RACE reads, yields one record per CDR3 protein. Among under 500,000 distinct CDR3 sequences, more than 13% were seen once, and the ten largest hold approximately 1%. This sample also appeared in a second study, on yellow fever vaccine responses in identical twins.

The sample taken for sequencing was CD4+ T cells sorted from blood. The chain is built from TRBV29-1 and TRBJ2-7, with D unclear. The clonotype originates from a woman under 30 in good health. CDR3 sequence (DNA): TGCAGCGTTAGTAGGGCAGAAGGGTACAGCTCCTACGAGCAGTACTTC. It codes for CSVSRAEGYSSYEQYF.